Listed here are 9 T cell receptor beta chains from one sample, sequenced in a study of human T cells and chemical hapten exposure. Time point noted: patch test 2, 6 weeks after DPC sensitization. Treatment meaning: therapeutic diphenylcyclopropenone sensitization with weekly scalp DPC. From the RACE reads, TCRdb called clonotypes with MiXCR, one entry per CDR3 protein. The sample has tens of thousands of distinct CDR3 sequences, 8% to 13% seen once. This specimen was whole blood, taken in connection with sensitization to the hapten diphenylcyclopropenone (DPC). Source of these receptors: a middle-aged man with alopecia areata. Some clones in this sample may be carry-over from other donors' samples.

This chain connects TRBV3-1 to TRBJ1-5; no firm D call. CDR3 length: 10 amino acids. V shed 8 bases and J shed 8 bases, with 7 bases lying between them. CDR1 and CDR2 (germline): LGHDT, YNNKEL (reference sequence). The CDR3 DNA follows: TGTGCCAGCGATCCGGAGCCCCAGCATTTT. Protein sequence: CASDPEPQHF.

This clonotype was seen only a few times. The chain employs TRBV27 and TRBJ2-6; a possible D gene is TRBD1 (6 bases). Germline V gene sequence: CDR1 MNHEY, CDR2 SMNVEV (reference sequence). The length of the CDR3 is 18 residues. Between the trimmed V and J ends, which lost 8 bases and 0 bases, there was a span of 20 bases. The chain's CDR3 is CASYHRTTGSSGANVLTF. Written as DNA, the CDR3 is TGTGCCAGCTATCATAGAACAACAGGGAGCTCTGGGGCCAACGTCCTGACTTTC.

This clonotype occurred a few times. This chain connects TRBV24-1 to TRBJ2-1; 7 positions match TRBD2. J lost 2 bases, V lost 6 bases, and 3 bases had no gene match. This CDR3 has 14 amino acids. Germline lookup yields CDR1 KGHDR and CDR2 SFDVKD. The CDR3 DNA follows: TGTGCCACCAGTCGGGGGGATCCCTACAATGAGCAGTTCTTC. The encoded protein is CATSRGDPYNEQFF.

The chain links TRBV7-9 to TRBJ2-7; D might be TRBD2 (7 bases). Trimming took off 5 bases at V and 6 bases at J, with 14 bases between the two ends. The CDR3 covers 13 residues. Germline V gene data show CDR1 as SEHNR and CDR2 as FQNEAQ (reference sequence). The CDR3 sequence: CASSPIRGAEQYF. Here the CDR3 DNA reads TGTGCCAGCAGCCCGATACGGGGGGCCGAGCAGTACTTC.

The chain couples TRBV7-2 to TRBJ2-7, with a possible D match to TRBD1 (5 bases). V lost 0 bases and J lost 7, with 13 bases in between. The CDR3 is 14 residues long. Germline lookup yields CDR1 SGHTA and CDR2 FQGNSA. The DNA of the CDR3 is TGTGCCAGCAGCTTAGCGGGGCCACCGTGGGAGCAGTACTTC. Its protein product is CASSLAGPPWEQYF.

This clonotype was recorded at least ten times. This rearrangement joins TRBV5-1 to TRBJ1-2, with 7 bases aligning to TRBD1. The CDR3 has 13 residues. V lost 4 bases, J lost 4 bases, and 4 bases stayed unmatched. CDR1 is SGHRS, CDR2 YFSETQ, per germline. Here the CDR3 reads CASSRDSSYGYTF. Here the CDR3 DNA reads TGCGCCAGCAGCAGGGACAGTTCCTATGGCTACACCTTC.

This clonotype was counted a few times. The rearrangement links TRBV6-1 to TRBJ2-5; D is unclear. The CDR3 contains 12 residues. Trimming pared 9 bases from V and 2 bases from J, leaving 10 bases between. The germline CDR1 and CDR2 sequences are MNHNS and SASEGT. CDR3 in DNA: TGTGCCAGTTCGGAGCTTCAAGAGACCCAGTACTTC. Translation gives CASSELQETQYF.

This clonotype was observed many times. The chain recombines TRBV20-1 with TRBJ1-2; 10 nucleotides line up with TRBD1. CDR1 is DFQATT and CDR2 is SNEGSKA in the germline V gene (reference sequence). V gave up 5 bases and J gave up 1 base; unmatched junction bases: 4. The CDR3 has 14 amino acids. CDR3 loop: CSAPRTGGNYGYTF. The CDR3 coding sequence is TGCAGTGCTCCCCGGACAGGGGGTAACTATGGCTACACCTTC.

The V call is TRBV20-1, the J call TRBJ1-1; unclear D gene. Germline values: CDR1 DFQATT, CDR2 SNEGSKA (reference sequence). With 0 bases removed from V and 1 base from J, the gap between germline ends came to 12 bases. The CDR3 loop spans 15 amino acids. The CDR3 reads CSAREGRRPNTEAFF. In DNA form, the CDR3 reads TGCAGTGCTAGAGAGGGCCGGAGACCGAACACTGAAGCTTTCTTT.